This passage covers 5 T cell receptor beta chains from one sample sequenced in a study of post-analysis software for immune sequencing data. General study findings and limits: Five or six TRBV segments, including TRBV5-6, TRBV5-1 and TRBV20-1, were more frequent in patients than controls.

Their target antigens are unknown. Libraries were made from TCR beta cDNA, and they carried unique molecular identifiers. One entry per CDR3 protein results from TCRdb running MiXCR on the PCR reads. The repertoire consists of fewer than 850,000 distinct CDR3 sequences, with 30% occurring once and the leading ten covering around 0.56%. The sample taken for sequencing was blood. The receptors stem from a girl between 10 and 17 years old with multiple sclerosis.

In the case of this clonotype: Mismatch with germline at one junction end may stem from a read error. The genes are TRBV7-2 and TRBJ2-7; 10 bases fit TRBD2. CDR3 length: 17 residues. Germline-derived CDR1 and CDR2 are SGHTA and FQGNSA. The CDR3 DNA reads TGTGCCAGCAGCGCCCTCACTTCTAGCGGGAGCTCCTACGGGCAGTACTTC. Amino acid sequence: CASSALTSSGSSYGQYF.

This clonotype was found many times. The rearrangement joins TRBV6-1 to TRBJ2-7; D uncertain. This CDR3 comprises 15 residues. Per germline, CDR1 MNHNS and CDR2 SASEGT. Trimming took off 1 base at V and 0 bases at J, with 10 bases between the two ends. The CDR3 sequence is CASSEDTASSYEQYF. The CDR3 nucleotides are TGTGCCAGCAGTGAAGATACAGCAAGCTCCTACGAGCAGTACTTC.

The chain carries TRBV6-5 and TRBJ1-2, with D unresolved. CDR1 is MNHEY and CDR2 is SVGAGI in the germline V gene. Trimming stripped 5 bases from V and 5 bases from J, with 15 bases between. The CDR3 sequence is 14 residues long. The CDR3 region has the DNA TGTGCCAGCAGTGAGGCCGCGCGAAAGTATGGCTACACCTTC. Translating gives CASSEAARKYGYTF.

There are a few counts of this clonotype. The rearrangement uses TRBV10-3 and TRBJ2-6, with unresolved D. Trimming stripped 7 bases from V and 4 bases from J, with 2 bases between. The CDR3 covers 11 residues. Germline V gene data show CDR1 as ENHRY and CDR2 as SYGVKD. This CDR3 reads CAIKGANVLTF. The CDR3 DNA follows: TGTGCCATCAAAGGGGCCAACGTCCTGACTTTC.

This clonotype was counted between two and nine times. This chain joins TRBV6-5 and TRBJ2-1; D tentatively fits TRBD1 or TRBD2 (5 bases each). V dropped 4 bases and J dropped 3 bases, with 13 bases sitting between them. From germline, CDR1 is MNHEY and CDR2 SVGAGI. The CDR3 is 15 amino acids. The CDR3 protein is CASSFRDVRYNEQFF. The CDR3 DNA reads as TGTGCCAGCAGTTTCCGGGACGTCCGCTACAATGAGCAGTTCTTC.